This section outlines one T cell receptor (beta chain) sequence together with its context. Method: immunoSEQ multiplex PCR; TCRdb's copy keeps in-frame clones and lacks some. The profile shows about 67,000 clones, 92% of them singletons. Germline CDR1 and CDR2: LGHNA and YSLEER. The J segment lost 4 bases and the V segment lost 0 bases, leaving 9 bases of the junction unmatched. CDR3 length: 17 residues. The source of the sample is a study of T cells after somatic rescue of genetic block. This sequence was found in a man between 35 and 55 years old. The chain joins TRBV4-3 to TRBJ2-3; 8 bases are a match to TRBD1. Sequencing was done on a sample of peripheral blood mononuclear cells (PBMCs). The DNA for the CDR3 is TGCGCCAGCAGCCAAGATACGGGCAGGGGGCTTGCAGATACGCAGTATTTT. As protein: CASSQDTGRGLADTQYF.